This T cell receptor (beta chain) was identified during a study of PD-L1 blockade in urothelial cancer. On the study more broadly: Beginning at some point between 2012 and 2014, patients received atezolizumab, given as 1,200 mg intravenously every 3 weeks. Bladder-origin urothelial cancer in males covered about 90% of the roughly 30 patients. Blood yielded a median of around 150,000 T cells per sample.

Sequencing used immunoSEQ multiplex PCR; TCRdb keeps in-frame clones, though not all of them. This sample carries some 25,000 clones, about four fifths of them seen once, and the ten largest clones take nearly 10%. There were between 1 and 8 samples from each patient, taken pretreatment and on-treatment. The CDR3 length is 16 residues. The V segment lost 4 bases and the J segment 0 bases; nucleotides outside the gene matches: 6. Germline CDR1 SGHVS, CDR2 FNYEAQ. This TCR came from a man between 65 and 85 years old with urothelial cancer. J is TRBJ1-3 and V is TRBV7-6, with 7 bases fitting TRBD1. The source material was PBMCs, sampled around atezolizumab (anti-PD-L1) treatment. This chain's CDR3 is CASSSRWDSSGNTIYF. The CDR3 coding sequence is TGTGCCAGCAGCTCCAGGTGGGACAGCTCTGGAAACACCATATATTTT.